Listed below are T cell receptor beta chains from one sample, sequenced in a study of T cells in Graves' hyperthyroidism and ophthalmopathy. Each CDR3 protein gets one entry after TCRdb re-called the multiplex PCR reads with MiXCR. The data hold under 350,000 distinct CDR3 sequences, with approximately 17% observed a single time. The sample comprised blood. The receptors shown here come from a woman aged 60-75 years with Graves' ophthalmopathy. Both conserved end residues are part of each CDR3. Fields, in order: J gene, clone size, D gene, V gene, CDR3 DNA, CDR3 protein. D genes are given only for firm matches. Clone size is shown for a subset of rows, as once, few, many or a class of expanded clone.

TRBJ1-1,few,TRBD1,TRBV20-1,TGCAGTGCTAATCCCGCGGACAGGGTCACTGAAGCTTTCTTT,CSANPADRVTEAFF
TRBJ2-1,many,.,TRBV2,TGTGCCAGTGACAGGGAGGTTTACAATGAGCAGTTCTTC,CASDREVYNEQFF
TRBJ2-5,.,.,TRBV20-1,TGCAGTGCTAGACCCTTTGGGGGGCCAGGGGAGACCCAGTACTTC,CSARPFGGPGETQYF
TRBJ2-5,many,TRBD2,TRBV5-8,TGTGCCAGCAGCACCGGGACTAGCGGACAAGAGACCCAGTACTTC,CASSTGTSGQETQYF
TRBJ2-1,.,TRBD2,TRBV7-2,TGTGCCAGCAGCTTAGGGTGGACTAGCTCCTACAATGAGCAGTTCTTC,CASSLGWTSSYNEQFF
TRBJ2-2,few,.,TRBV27,TGTGCCAGCAGTTTATCGCCTGCCCCCACCGGGGAGCTGTTTTTT,CASSLSPAPTGELFF
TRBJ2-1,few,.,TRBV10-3,TGTGCCATCAGTTTCACCCGAGGCAATGAGCAGTTCTTC,CAISFTRGNEQFF
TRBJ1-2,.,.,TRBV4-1,TGCGCCAGCAGCCTTCATATAACCTCGGGGACAACCTATGGCTACACCTTC,CASSLHITSGTTYGYTF
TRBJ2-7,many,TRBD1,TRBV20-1,TGCAGTGCGCCCTCCGGGACAGGGGTTTCCGAGCAGTACTTC,CSAPSGTGVSEQYF
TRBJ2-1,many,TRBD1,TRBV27,TGTGCCAGCAGTTTTTGGTTGGACAGGGGGTTCAATGAGCAGTTCTTC,CASSFWLDRGFNEQFF
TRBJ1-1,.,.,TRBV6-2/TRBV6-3,TGTGCCAGCGGGCGAAACGTAGCTAACACTGAAGCTTTCTTT,CASGRNVANTEAFF
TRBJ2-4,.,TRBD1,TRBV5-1,TGCGCCAGCAGCTTCCGGGACAGCAAAAACATTCAGTACTTC,CASSFRDSKNIQYF
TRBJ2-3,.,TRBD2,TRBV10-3,TGTGCCATCAGTGGTAGCGGGAGGGCAGATACGCAGTATTTT,CAISGSGRADTQYF
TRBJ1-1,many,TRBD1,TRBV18,TGTGCCAGCTCACCGGCAGGGGGTCCGTTGACTGAAGCTTTCTTT,CASSPAGGPLTEAFF
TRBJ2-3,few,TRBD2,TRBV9,TGTGCCAGCAGCTCCAGGGTGACTAGCGGCACAGATACGCAGTATTTT,CASSSRVTSGTDTQYF
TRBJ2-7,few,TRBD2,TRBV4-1,TGCGCCAGCAGCGCCCAGTACAGAGGGACTAGCACCGGGGATGTCCACGAGCAGTACTTC,CASSAQYRGTSTGDVHEQYF
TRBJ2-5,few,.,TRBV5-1,TGCGCCAGCAGCTTGGGGTTTGGAGGAGAGACCCAGTACTTC,CASSLGFGGETQYF
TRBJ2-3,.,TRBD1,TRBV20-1,TGCAGTGCTAGGTTGTGGGACAGCTACACAGATACGCAGTATTTT,CSARLWDSYTDTQYF
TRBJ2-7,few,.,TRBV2,TGTGCCAGCAGGGAGGCGGGGGAGCAGTACTTC,CASREAGEQYF
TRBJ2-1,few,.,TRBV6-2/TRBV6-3,TGTGCCAGCAGTTACTCACGGGTCACGACCTACAATGAGCAGTTCTTC,CASSYSRVTTYNEQFF
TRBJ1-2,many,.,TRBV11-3,TGTGCCAGCATCAAGAAGGGACGGAACTATGGCTACACCTTC,CASIKKGRNYGYTF
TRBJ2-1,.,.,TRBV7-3,TGTGCCAGCAGCTTGCCCCGCGCGAGCTTGGTCTTC,CASSLPRASLVF
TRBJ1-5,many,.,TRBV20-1,TGCAGTGCTAGTCTTGTGGGGGATTGGGGCAATCAGCCCCAGCATTTT,CSASLVGDWGNQPQHF
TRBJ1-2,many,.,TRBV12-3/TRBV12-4,TGTGCCAGCAGGAGGACAGCATCCTATGGCTACACCTTC,CASRRTASYGYTF
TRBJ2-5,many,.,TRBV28,TGTGCCAGCAGTTTAGGGACTTATCGAGGTCAAGAGACCCAGTACTTC,CASSLGTYRGQETQYF